This T cell receptor (beta chain) is drawn from a study of Graves' ophthalmopathy and Graves' hyperthyroidism. Turning to the study itself: Peripheral blood (taken before any treatment) was collected at initial diagnosis. The study, taken as a whole, reports: Most thyroid clonotypes expanded beyond 0.001 frequency were also found in blood. Separation of ophthalmopathy from stable hyperthyroidism was achieved by a 13-signature model, at about 90% sensitivity and 81.08% specificity. Ophthalmopathy progression cases were predicted by the model with roughly 64% sensitivity and approximately 76% specificity.

The V gene end was trimmed by 0 bases and the J gene end by 8 bases; junction bases not matched to a gene: 8. This CDR3 has 17 residues. Germline V gene sequence: CDR1 LNHNV, CDR2 YYDKDF (reference sequence). This clonotype came up many times. What it binds is not known. RNA served as the template for amplifying TCR beta CDR3 regions. HTBI primers were employed in first-round RT-PCR, then a second-round multiplex PCR followed. TCRdb called the multiplex PCR reads again in MiXCR, with one record for every CDR3 protein. The table has roughly 230,000 distinct CDR3 sequences, 20% to 25% seen once. The V gene is TRBV15, the J gene TRBJ2-2; TRBD2 aligns across 11 bases. This receptor was taken from a woman in her fifties or sixties with Graves' ophthalmopathy. Specimen: peripheral blood. DNA for the CDR3: TGTGCCACCAGCAGAGATCTCACTAGCGGGGGTGAAGGGGAGCTGTTTTTT. Protein product: CATSRDLTSGGEGELFF.